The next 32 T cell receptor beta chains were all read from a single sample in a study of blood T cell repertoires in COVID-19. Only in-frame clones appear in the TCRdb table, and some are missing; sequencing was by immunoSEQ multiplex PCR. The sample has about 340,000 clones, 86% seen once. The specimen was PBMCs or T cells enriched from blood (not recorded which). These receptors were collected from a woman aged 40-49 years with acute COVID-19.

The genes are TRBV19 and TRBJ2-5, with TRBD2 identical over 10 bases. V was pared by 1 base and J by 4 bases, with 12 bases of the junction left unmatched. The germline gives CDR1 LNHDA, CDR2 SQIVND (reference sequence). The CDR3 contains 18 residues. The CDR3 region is CASSIGASGGSEIETQYF. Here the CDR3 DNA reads TGTGCCAGTAGTATAGGAGCTAGCGGGGGTTCAGAAATAGAGACCCAGTACTTC. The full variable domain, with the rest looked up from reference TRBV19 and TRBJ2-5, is DGGITQSPKYLFRKEGQNVTLSCEQNLNHDAMYWYRQDPGQGLRLIYYSQIVNDFQKGDIAEGYSVSREKKESFPLTVTSAQKNPTAFYLCASSIGASGGSEIETQYFGPGTRLLVL.

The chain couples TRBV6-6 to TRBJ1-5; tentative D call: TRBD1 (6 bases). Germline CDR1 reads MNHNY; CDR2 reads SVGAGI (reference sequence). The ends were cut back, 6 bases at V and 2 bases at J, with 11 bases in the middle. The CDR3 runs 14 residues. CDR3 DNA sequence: TGTGCCAGCAGCAACAGGGTTGGCAATCAGCCCCAGCATTTT. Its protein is CASSNRVGNQPQHF.

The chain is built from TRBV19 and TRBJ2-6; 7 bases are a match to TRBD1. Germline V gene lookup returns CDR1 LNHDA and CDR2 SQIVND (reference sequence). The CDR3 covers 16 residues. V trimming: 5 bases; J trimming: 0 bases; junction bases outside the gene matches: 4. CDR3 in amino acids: CASSLGQRSGANVLTF. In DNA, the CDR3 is TGTGCCAGTAGTTTGGGACAGCGCTCTGGGGCCAACGTCCTGACTTTC.

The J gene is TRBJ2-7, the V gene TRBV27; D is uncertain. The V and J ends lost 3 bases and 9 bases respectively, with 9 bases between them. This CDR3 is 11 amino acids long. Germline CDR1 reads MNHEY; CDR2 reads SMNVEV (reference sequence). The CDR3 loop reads CASSLGTVQYF. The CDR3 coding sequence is TGTGCCAGCAGTTTGGGTACAGTGCAGTACTTC.

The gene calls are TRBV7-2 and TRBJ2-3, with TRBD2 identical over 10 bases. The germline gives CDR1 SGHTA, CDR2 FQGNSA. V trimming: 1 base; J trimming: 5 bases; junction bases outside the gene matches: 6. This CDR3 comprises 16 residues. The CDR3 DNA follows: TGTGCCAGCAGCTTAGTGGTAGCGGGAGGCGTAGATACGCAGTATTTT. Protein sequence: CASSLVVAGGVDTQYF.

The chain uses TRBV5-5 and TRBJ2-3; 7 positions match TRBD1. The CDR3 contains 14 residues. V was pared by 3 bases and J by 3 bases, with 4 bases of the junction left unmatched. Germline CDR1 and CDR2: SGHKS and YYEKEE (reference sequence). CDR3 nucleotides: TGTGCCAGCAGCTCGGGACAGAATACAGATACGCAGTATTTT. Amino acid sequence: CASSSGQNTDTQYF.

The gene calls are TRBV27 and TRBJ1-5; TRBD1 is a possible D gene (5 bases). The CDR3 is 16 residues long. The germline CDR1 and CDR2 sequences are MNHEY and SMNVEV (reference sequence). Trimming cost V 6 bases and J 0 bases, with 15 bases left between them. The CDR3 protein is CASSPKGPRSNQPQHF. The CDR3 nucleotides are TGTGCCAGCAGCCCTAAGGGGCCCCGTAGCAATCAGCCCCAGCATTTT.

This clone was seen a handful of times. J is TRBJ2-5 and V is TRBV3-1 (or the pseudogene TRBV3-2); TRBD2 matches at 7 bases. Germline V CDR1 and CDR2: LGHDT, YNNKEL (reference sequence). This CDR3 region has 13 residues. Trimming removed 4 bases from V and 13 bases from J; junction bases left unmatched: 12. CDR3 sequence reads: CASSPTSSSGPYF. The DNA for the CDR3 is TGTGCCAGCAGCCCGACCTCATCTAGCGGTCCGTACTTC.

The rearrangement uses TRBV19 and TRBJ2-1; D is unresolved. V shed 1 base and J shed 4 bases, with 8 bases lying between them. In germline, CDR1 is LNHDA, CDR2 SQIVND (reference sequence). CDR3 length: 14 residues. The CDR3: CASSIVAVYNEQFF. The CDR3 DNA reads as TGTGCCAGTAGTATAGTTGCGGTGTACAATGAGCAGTTCTTC.

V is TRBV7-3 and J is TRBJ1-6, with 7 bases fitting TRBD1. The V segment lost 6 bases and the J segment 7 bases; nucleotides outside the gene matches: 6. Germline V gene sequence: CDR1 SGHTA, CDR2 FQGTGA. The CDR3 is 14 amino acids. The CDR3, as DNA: TGTGCCAGCAGACAGGGACAGACGAATTCACCCCTCCACTTT. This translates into CASRQGQTNSPLHF.

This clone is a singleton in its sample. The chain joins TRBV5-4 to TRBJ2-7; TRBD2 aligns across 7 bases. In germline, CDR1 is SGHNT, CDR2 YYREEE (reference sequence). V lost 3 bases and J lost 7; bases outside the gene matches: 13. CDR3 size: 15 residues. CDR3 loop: CASSSSGALVWEQYF. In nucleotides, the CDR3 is TGTGCCAGCAGCTCAAGCGGGGCCCTGGTTTGGGAGCAGTACTTC.

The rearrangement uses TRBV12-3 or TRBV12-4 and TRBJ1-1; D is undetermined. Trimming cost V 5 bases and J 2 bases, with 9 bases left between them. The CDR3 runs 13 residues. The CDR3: CASSELLNTEAFF. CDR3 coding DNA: TGTGCCAGCAGTGAGCTACTTAACACTGAAGCTTTCTTT.

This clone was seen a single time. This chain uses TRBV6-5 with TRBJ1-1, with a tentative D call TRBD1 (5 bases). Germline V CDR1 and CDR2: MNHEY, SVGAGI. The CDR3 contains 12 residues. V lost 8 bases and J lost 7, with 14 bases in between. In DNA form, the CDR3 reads TGTGCCAGCGGCGGGGCGGACCGTGAAGCTTTCTTT. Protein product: CASGGADREAFF.

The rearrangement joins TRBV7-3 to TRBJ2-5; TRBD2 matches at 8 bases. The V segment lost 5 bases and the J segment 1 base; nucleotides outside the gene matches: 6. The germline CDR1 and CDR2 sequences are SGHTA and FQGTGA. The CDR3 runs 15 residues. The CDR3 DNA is TGTGCCAGCAGCGAGGTAGCGGGAATCCAAGAGACCCAGTACTTC. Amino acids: CASSEVAGIQETQYF. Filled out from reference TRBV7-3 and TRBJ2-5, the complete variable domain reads GAGVSQTPSNKVTEKGKYVELRCDPISGHTALYWYRQSLGQGPEFLIYFQGTGAADDSGLPNDRFFAVRPEGSVSTLKIQRTERGDSAVYLCASSEVAGIQETQYFGPGTRLLVL.

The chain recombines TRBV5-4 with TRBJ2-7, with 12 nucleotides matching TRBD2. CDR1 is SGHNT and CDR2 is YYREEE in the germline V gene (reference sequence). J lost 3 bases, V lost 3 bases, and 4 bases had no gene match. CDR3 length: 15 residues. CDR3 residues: CASSWGLAGHYEQYF. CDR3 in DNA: TGTGCCAGCAGCTGGGGACTAGCGGGCCACTACGAGCAGTACTTC.

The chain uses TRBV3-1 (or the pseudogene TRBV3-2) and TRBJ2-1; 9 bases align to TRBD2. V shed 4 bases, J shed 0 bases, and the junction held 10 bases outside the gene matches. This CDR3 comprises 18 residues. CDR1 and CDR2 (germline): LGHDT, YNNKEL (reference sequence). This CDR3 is CASSPWGGRVSSYNEQFF. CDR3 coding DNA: TGTGCCAGCAGCCCCTGGGGCGGGAGGGTGAGCTCCTACAATGAGCAGTTCTTC.

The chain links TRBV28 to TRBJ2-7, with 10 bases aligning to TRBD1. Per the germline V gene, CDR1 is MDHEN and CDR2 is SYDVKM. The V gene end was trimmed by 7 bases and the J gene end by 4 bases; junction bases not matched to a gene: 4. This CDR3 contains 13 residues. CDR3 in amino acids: CASTGQGTYEQYF. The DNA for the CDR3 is TGTGCCAGCACGGGACAGGGGACGTACGAGCAGTACTTC.

CDR3 amino acids: CASSLSTGVTQPQHF. CDR3 bases: TGTGCCAGCAGTTTATCGACAGGAGTCACCCAGCCCCAGCATTTT. The chain links TRBV27 to TRBJ1-5, with D possibly TRBD1 on 6 matching bases. Trimming left V 0 bases short and J 7 bases short, with 13 bases between. The CDR3 is 15 amino acids. Germline CDR1 reads MNHEY; CDR2 reads SMNVEV (reference sequence).

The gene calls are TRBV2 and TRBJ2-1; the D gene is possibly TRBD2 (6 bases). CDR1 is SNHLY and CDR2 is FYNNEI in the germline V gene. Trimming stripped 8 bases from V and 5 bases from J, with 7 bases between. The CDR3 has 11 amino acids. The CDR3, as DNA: TGTGCCAGCCAGCGGGACAATGAGCAGTTCTTC. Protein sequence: CASQRDNEQFF.

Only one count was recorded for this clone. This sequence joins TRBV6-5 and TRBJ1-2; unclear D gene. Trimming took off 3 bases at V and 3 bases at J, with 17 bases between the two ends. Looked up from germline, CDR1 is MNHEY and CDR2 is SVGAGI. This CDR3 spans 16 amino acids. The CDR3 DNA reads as TGTGCCAGCAGTTATGCCGCCGGGGTGTTGGACTATGGCTACACCTTC. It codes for CASSYAAGVLDYGYTF.

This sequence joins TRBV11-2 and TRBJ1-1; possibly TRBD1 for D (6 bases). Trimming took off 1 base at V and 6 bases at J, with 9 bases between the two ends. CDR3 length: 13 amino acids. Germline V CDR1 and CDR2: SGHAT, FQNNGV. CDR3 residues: CASSLVKGAEAFF. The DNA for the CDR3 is TGTGCCAGCAGCTTAGTTAAGGGGGCTGAAGCTTTCTTT.

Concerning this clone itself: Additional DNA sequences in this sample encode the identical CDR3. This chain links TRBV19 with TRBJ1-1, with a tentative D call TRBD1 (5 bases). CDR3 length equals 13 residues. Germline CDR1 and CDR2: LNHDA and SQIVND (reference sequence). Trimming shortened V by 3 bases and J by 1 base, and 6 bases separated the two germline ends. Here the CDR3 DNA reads TGTGCCAGTAGTATCAGGGAGAACACTGAAGCTTTCTTT. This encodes CASSIRENTEAFF. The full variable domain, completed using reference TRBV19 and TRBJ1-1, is DGGITQSPKYLFRKEGQNVTLSCEQNLNHDAMYWYRQDPGQGLRLIYYSQIVNDFQKGDIAEGYSVSREKKESFPLTVTSAQKNPTAFYLCASSIRENTEAFFGQGTRLTVV.

DNA for the CDR3: TGTGCCAGTAGTATAGTAGAAGCAGGCTCTGGAAACACCATATATTTT. As protein: CASSIVEAGSGNTIYF. The chain is built from TRBV19 and TRBJ1-3, with unresolved D. V was shortened by 1 base and J by 0 bases, with 10 bases between the two germline ends. CDR3 size: 16 residues. CDR1 and CDR2 (germline): LNHDA, SQIVND (reference sequence).

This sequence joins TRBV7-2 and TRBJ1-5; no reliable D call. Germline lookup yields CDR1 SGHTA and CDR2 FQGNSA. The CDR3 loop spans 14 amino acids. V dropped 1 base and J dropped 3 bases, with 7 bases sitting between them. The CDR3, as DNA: TGTGCCAGCAGCTTAGGCCAGAACAATCAGCCCCAGCATTTT. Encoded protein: CASSLGQNNQPQHF.

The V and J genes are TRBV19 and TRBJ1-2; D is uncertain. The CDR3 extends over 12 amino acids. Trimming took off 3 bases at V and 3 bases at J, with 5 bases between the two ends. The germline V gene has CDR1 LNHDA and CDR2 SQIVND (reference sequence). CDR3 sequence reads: CASSISHYGYTF. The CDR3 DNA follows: TGTGCCAGTAGTATTAGCCACTATGGCTACACCTTC.

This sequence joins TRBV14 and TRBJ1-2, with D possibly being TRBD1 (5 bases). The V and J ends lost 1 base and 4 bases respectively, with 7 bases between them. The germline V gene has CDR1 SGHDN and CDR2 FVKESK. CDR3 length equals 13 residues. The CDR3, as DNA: TGTGCCAGCAGCCAAGGACAGACCTATGGCTACACCTTC. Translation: CASSQGQTYGYTF. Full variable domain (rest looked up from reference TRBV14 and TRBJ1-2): EAGVTQFPSHSVIEKGQTVTLRCDPISGHDNLYWYRRVMGKEIKFLLHFVKESKQDESGMPNNRFLAERTGGTYSTLKVQPAELEDSGVYFCASSQGQTYGYTFGSGTRLTVV.

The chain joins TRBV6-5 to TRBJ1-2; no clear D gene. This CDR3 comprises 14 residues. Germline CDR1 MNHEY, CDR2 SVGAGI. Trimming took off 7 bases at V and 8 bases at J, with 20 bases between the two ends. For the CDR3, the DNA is TGTGCCAGCACTCAACCTCAGGAGGATGGAGGCTACACCTTC. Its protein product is CASTQPQEDGGYTF.

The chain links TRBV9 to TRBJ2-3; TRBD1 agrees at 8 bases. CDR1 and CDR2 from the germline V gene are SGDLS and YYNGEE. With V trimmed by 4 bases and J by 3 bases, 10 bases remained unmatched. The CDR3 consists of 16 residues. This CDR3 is CASSLRGQGATDTQYF. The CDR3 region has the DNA TGTGCCAGCAGCCTCCGAGGGCAGGGGGCGACAGATACGCAGTATTTT.

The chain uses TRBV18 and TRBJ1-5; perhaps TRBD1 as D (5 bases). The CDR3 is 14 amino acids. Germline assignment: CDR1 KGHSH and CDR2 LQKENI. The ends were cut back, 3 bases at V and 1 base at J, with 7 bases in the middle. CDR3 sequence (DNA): TGTGCCAGCTCACCGCAGGGAAGCAATCAGCCCCAGCATTTT. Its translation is CASSPQGSNQPQHF. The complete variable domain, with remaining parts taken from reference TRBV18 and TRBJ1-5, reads NAGVMQNPRHLVRRRGQEARLRCSPMKGHSHVYWYRQLPEEGLKFMVYLQKENIIDESGMPKERFSAEFPKEGPSILRIQQVVRGDSAAYFCASSPQGSNQPQHFGDGTRLSIL.

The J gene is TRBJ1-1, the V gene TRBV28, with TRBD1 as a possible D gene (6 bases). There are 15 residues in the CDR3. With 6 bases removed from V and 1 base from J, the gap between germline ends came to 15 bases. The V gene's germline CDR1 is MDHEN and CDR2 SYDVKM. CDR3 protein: CASRSGGAGNTEAFF. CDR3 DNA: TGTGCCAGCAGGTCTGGGGGCGCGGGGAACACTGAAGCTTTCTTT.

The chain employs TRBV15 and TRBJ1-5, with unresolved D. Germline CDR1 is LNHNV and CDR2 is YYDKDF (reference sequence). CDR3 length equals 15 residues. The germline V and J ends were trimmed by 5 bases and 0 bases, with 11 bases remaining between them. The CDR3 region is CATSLEGISNQPQHF. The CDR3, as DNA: TGTGCCACCAGCTTAGAGGGAATTAGCAATCAGCCCCAGCATTTT.

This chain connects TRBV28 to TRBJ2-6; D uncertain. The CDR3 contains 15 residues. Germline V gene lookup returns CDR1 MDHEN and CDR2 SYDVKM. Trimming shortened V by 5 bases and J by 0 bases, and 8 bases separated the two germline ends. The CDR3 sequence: CASSKRLSGANVLTF. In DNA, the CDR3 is TGTGCCAGCAGTAAGCGTCTCTCTGGGGCCAACGTCCTGACTTTC.